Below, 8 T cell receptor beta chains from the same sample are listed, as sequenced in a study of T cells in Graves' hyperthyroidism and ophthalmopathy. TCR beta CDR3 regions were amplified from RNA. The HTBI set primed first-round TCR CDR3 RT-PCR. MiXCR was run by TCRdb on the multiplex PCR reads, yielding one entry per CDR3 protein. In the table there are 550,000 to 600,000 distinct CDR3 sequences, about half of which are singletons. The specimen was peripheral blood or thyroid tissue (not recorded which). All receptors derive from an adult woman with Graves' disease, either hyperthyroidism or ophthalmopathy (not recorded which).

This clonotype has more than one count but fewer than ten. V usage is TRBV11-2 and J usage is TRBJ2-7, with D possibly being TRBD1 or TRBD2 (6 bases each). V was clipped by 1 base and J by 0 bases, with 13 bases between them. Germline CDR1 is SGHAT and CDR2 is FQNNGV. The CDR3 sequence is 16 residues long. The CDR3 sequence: CASSLGGAGYSYEQYF. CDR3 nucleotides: TGTGCCAGCAGCTTAGGGGGGGCGGGCTACTCCTACGAGCAGTACTTC.

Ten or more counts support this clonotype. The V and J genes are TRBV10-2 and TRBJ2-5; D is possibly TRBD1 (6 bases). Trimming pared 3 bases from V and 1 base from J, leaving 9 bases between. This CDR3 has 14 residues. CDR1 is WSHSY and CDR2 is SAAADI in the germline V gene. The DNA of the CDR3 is TGCGCCAGCAGTGAATACAGGGCCCAAGAGACCCAGTACTTC. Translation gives CASSEYRAQETQYF.

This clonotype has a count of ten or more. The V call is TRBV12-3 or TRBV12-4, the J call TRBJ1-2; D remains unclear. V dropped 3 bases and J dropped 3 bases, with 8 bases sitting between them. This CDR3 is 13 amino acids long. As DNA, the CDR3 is TGTGCCAGCAGTTTCGTCCGCCACTATGGCTACACCTTC. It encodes CASSFVRHYGYTF.

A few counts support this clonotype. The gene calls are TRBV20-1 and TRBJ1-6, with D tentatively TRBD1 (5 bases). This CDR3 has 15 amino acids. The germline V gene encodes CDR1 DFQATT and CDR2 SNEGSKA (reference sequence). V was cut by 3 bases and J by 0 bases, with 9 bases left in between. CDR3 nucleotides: TGCAGTGCTAGCAAGGGGAGCTCCTATAATTCACCCCTCCACTTT. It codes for CSASKGSSYNSPLHF.

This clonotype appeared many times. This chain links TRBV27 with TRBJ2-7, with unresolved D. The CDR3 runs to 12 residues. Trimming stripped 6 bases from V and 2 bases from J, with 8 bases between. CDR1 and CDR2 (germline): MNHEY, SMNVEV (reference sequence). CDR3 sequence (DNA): TGTGCCAGCAGGAGAGATCCCTACGAGCAGTACTTC. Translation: CASRRDPYEQYF.

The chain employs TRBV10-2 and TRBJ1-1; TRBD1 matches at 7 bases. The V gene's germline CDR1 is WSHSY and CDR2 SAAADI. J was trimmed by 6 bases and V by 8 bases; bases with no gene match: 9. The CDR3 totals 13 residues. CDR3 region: CASRRTGDAEAFF. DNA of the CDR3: TGCGCCAGCCGGCGAACAGGGGACGCTGAAGCTTTCTTT.

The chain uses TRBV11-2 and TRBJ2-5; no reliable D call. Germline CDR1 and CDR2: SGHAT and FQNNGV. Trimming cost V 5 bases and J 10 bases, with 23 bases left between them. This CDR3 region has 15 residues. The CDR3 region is CASSHPITTFRYQYF. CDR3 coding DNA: TGTGCCAGCAGCCACCCAATAACCACTTTCCGATACCAGTACTTC.

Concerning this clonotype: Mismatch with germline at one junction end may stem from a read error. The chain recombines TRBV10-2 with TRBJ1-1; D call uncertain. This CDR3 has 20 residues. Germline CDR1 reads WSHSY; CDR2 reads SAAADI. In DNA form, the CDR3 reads TGTGCCTGGAGTTATATATCCCGTTGGTTTTTTGGACGGCAGAACACTGAAGCTTTCTTT. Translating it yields CAWSYISRWFFGRQNTEAFF.